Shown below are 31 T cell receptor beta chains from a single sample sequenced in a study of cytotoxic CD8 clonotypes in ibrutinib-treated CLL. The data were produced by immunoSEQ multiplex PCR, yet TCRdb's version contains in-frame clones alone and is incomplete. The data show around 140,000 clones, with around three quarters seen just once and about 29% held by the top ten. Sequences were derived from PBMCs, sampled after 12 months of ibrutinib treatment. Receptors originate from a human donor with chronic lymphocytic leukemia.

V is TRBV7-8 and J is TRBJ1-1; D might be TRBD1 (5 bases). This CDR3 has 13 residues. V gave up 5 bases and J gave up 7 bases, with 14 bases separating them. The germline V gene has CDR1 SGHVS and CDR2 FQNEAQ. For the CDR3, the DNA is TGTGCCAGCAGCACCTATGGGGGAAATGAAGCTTTCTTT. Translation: CASSTYGGNEAFF.

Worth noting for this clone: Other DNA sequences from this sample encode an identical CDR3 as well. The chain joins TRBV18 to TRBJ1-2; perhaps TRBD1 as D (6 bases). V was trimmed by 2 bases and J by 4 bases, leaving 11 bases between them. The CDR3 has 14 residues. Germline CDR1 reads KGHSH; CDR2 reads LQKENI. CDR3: CASSPSEGGYGYTF. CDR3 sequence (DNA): TGTGCCAGCTCACCATCGGAAGGGGGCTATGGCTACACCTTC. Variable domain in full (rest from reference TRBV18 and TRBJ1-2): NAGVMQNPRHLVRRRGQEARLRCSPMKGHSHVYWYRQLPEEGLKFMVYLQKENIIDESGMPKERFSAEFPKEGPSILRIQQVVRGDSAAYFCASSPSEGGYGYTFGSGTRLTVV.

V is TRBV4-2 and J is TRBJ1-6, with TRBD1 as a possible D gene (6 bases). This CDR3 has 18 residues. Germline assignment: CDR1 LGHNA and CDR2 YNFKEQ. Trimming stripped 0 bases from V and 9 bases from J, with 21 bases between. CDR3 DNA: TGTGCCAGCAGCCAAGATAGGCAAGTCGGGGGAGGGGGTTCACCCCTCCACTTT. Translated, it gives CASSQDRQVGGGGSPLHF.

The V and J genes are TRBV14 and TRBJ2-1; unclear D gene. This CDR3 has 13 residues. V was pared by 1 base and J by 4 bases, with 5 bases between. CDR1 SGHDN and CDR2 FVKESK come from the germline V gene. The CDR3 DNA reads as TGTGCCAGCAGCCAAGTGAATTACAATGAGCAGTTCTTC. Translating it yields CASSQVNYNEQFF.

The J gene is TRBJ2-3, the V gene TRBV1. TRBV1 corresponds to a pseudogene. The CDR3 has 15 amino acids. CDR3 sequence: CTSSQDTDDTDTQYF. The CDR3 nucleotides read TGCACCAGCAGCCAAGATACTGACGACACAGATACGCAGTATTTT.

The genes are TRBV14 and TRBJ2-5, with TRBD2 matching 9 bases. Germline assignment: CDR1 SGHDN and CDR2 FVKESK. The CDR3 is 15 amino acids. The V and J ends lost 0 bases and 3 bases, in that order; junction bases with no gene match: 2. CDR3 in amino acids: CASSQDERGEETQYF. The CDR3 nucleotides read TGTGCCAGCAGCCAAGATGAGCGGGGGGAAGAGACCCAGTACTTC.

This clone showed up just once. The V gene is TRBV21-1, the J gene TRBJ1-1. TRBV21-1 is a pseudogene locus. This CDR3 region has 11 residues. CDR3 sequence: CASSTDYRAFF. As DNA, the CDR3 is TGTGCCAGCAGCACGGACTACCGCGCTTTCTTT.

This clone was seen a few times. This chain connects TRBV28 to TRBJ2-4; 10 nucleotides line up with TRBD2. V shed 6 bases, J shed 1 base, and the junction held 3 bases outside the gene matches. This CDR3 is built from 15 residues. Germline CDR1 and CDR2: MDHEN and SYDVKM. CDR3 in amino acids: CASRLSGGAKNIQYF. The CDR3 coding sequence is TGTGCCAGCAGGCTTAGCGGGGGGGCCAAAAACATTCAGTACTTC. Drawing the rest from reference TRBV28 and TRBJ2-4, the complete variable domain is DVKVTQSSRYLVKRTGEKVFLECVQDMDHENMFWYRQDPGLGLRLIYFSYDVKMKEKGDIPEGYSVSREKKERFSLILESASTNQTSMYLCASRLSGGAKNIQYFGAGTRLSVL.

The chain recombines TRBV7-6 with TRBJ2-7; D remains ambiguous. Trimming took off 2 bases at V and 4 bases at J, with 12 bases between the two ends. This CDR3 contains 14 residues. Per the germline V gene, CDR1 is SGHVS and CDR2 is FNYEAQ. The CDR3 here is CASSLSLGPYEQYF. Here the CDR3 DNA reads TGTGCCAGCAGCTTATCCCTGGGCCCTTACGAGCAGTACTTC.

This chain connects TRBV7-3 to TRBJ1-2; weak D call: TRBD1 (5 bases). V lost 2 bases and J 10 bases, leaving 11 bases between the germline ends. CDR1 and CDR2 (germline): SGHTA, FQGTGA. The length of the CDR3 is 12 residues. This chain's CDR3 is CASSLGGNVYTF. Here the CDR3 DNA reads TGTGCCAGCAGCTTAGGGGGTAATGTCTACACCTTC.

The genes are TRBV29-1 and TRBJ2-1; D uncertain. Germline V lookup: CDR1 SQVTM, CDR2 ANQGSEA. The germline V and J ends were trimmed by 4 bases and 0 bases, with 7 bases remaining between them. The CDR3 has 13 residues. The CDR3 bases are TGCAGCGTTGCACCAGGCTCCTACAATGAGCAGTTCTTC. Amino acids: CSVAPGSYNEQFF.

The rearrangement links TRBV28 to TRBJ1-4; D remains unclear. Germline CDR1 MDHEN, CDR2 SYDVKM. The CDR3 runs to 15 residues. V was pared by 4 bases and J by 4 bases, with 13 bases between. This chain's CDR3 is CASSSHQYGNEKLFF. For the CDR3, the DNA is TGTGCCAGCAGTTCCCACCAGTATGGTAATGAAAAACTGTTTTTT.

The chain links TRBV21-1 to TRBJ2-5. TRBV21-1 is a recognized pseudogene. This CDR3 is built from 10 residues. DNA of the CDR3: TGTGCCAGCAGCACGCTGACCCAGTACTTC. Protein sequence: CASSTLTQYF.

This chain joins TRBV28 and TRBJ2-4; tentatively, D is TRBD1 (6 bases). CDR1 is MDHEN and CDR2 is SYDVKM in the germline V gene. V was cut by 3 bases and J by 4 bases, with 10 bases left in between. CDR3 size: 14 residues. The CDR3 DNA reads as TGTGCCAGCAGTTTTCAGGACAGAAAAAACATTCAGTACTTC. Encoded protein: CASSFQDRKNIQYF.

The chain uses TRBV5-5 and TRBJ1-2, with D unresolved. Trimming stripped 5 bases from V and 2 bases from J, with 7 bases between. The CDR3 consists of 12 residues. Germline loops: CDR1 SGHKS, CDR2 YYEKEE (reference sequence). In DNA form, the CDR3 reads TGTGCCAGCAGTCGGGGAAACTATGGCTACACCTTC. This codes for CASSRGNYGYTF.

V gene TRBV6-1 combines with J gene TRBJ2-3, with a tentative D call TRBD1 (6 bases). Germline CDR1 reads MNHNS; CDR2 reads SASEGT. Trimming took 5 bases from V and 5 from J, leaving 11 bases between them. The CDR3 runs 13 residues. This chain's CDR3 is CASSFEQGDTQYF. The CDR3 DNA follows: TGTGCCAGCAGTTTCGAACAGGGAGATACGCAGTATTTT.

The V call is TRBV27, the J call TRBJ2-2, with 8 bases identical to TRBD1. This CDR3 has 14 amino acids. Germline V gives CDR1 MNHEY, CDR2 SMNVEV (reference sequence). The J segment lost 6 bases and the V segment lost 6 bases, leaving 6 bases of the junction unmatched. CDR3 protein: CASSLPGGPGELFF. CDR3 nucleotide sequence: TGTGCCAGCAGCCTCCCAGGGGGCCCCGGGGAGCTGTTTTTT.

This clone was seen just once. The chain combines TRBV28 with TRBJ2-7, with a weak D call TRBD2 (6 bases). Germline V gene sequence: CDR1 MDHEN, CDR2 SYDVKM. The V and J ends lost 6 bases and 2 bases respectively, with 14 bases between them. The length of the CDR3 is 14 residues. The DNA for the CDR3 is TGTGCCAGCAGCTCCGAGGGGACTCCCTACGAGCAGTACTTC. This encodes CASSSEGTPYEQYF.

The CDR3 nucleotides read TGTGCCAGCACCCCAACTCGACAGGGCTATGGCTACACCTTC. It translates to CASTPTRQGYGYTF. The chain combines TRBV6-6 with TRBJ1-2, with TRBD1 identical over 7 bases. CDR1 MNHNY and CDR2 SVGAGI come from the germline V gene (reference sequence). Trimming at V came to 7 bases and at J to 4 bases, leaving 9 bases not matched to a gene. This CDR3 spans 14 amino acids.

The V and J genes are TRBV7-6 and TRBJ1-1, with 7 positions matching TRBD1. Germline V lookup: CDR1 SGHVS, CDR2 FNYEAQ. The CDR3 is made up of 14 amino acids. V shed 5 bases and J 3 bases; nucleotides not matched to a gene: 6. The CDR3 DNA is TGTGCCAGCAGCCAGCAGGGGGTGTACACTGAAGCTTTCTTT. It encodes CASSQQGVYTEAFF.

The CDR3 coding sequence is TGCGCCAGCGTTCGAGAAGGGACTAGCGGCAGGCATGAGCAGTTCTTC. Translated, it gives CASVREGTSGRHEQFF. V and J are TRBV5-1 and TRBJ2-1; 11 positions match TRBD2. This CDR3 region has 16 residues. Looked up from germline, CDR1 is SGHRS and CDR2 is YFSETQ. J gave up 8 bases and V 7 bases, and 14 bases lay outside the gene matches.

The CDR3 sequence: CASRDSGSGNTIYF. The CDR3 nucleotides read TGTGCCAGCAGGGATTCAGGGTCCGGAAACACCATATATTTT. This chain links TRBV9 with TRBJ1-3; a weak D match, TRBD1 (5 bases). CDR3 size: 14 residues. Germline V gene sequence: CDR1 SGDLS, CDR2 YYNGEE. Trimming stripped 5 bases from V and 4 bases from J, with 13 bases between.

As DNA, the CDR3 is TGTGCCAGTACGGTTTTCTCTGGAAACACCATATATTTT. Residues: CASTVFSGNTIYF. V and J are TRBV19 and TRBJ1-3; D uncertain. Germline CDR1 and CDR2: LNHDA and SQIVND (reference sequence). CDR3 length: 13 residues. V lost 7 bases, J lost 0 bases, and 7 bases lay in between.

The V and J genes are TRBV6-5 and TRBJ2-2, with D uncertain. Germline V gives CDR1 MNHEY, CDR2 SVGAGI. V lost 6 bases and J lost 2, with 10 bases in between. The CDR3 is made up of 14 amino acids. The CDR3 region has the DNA TGTGCCAGCAGGGCGGAGCTTAACACCGGGGAGCTGTTTTTT. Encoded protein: CASRAELNTGELFF.

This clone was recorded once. The CDR3 DNA is TGTGCCAGCAGTTTCCGGGACGGAAACCGATACAATGAGCAGTTCTTC. It specifies CASSFRDGNRYNEQFF. The V gene is TRBV28, the J gene TRBJ2-1; D assignment may be TRBD1 or TRBD2 (5 bases each). Germline-derived CDR1 and CDR2 are MDHEN and SYDVKM. The V end lost 3 bases, the J end lost 4 bases, and 16 bases lay between the germline ends. The CDR3 length is 16 residues.

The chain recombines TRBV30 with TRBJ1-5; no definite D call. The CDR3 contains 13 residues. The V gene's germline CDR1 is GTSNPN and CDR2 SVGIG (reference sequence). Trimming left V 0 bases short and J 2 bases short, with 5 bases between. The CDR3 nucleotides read TGTGCCTGGAGTGTTAGCGGCAATCAGCCCCAGCATTTT. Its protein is CAWSVSGNQPQHF.

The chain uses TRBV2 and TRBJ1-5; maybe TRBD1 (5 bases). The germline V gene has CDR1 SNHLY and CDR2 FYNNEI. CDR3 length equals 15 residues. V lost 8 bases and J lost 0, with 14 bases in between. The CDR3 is CASGLTGDSNQPQHF. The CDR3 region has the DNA TGTGCCAGCGGACTAACAGGAGATAGCAATCAGCCCCAGCATTTT.

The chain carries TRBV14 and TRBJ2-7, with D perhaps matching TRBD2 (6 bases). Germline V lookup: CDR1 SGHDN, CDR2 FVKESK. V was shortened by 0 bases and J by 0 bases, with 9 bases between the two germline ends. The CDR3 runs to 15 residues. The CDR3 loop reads CASSQDPGLSYEQYF. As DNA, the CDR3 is TGTGCCAGCAGCCAAGATCCGGGACTCTCCTACGAGCAGTACTTC.

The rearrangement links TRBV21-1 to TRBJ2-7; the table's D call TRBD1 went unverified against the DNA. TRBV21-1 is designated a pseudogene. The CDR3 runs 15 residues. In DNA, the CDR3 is TGTGCCAGCAGCAAAGGACAGGTTGGCTCCTACGAGCAGTACTTC. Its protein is CASSKGQVGSYEQYF.

The CDR3 loop reads CASSVDGQGRPEQYF. CDR3 DNA: TGTGCCAGCAGCGTGGACGGGCAGGGGAGGCCCGAGCAGTACTTC. The chain joins TRBV5-6 to TRBJ2-7; D may match TRBD1 or TRBD2 (6 bases each). In germline, CDR1 is SGHDT, CDR2 YYEEEE. Between the trimmed V and J ends, which lost 4 bases and 6 bases, there was a span of 20 bases. The CDR3 is 15 amino acids.

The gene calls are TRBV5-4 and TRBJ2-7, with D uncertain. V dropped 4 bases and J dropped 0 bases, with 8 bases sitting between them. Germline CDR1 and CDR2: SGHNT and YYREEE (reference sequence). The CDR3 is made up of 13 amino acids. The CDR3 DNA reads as TGTGCCAGCAGCCCATCGAGCTCCTACGAGCAGTACTTC. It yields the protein CASSPSSSYEQYF.